This entry concerns a single T cell receptor beta chain. This record belongs to a study of shared clonotypes between healthy human individuals. Clones were sequenced by immunoSEQ multiplex PCR, and TCRdb holds only the in-frame ones, with some missing. This table has almost 750,000 clones, 55% to 75% appearing once. CDR3 length: 16 residues. V was cut by 4 bases and J by 4 bases, with 17 bases left in between. Germline V lookup: CDR1 SGHRS, CDR2 YFSETQ. The sequence was collected from a woman aged 25 to 45 in good health. Sequencing was performed on memory CD4+ T cells sorted from blood. Subset here: CD45RA-negative fraction. The chain carries TRBV5-1 and TRBJ2-2; the D gene is possibly TRBD2 (6 bases). The CDR3, as DNA: TGCGCCAGCAGCCCCCAACCTAGCGTAGTCACCGGGGAGCTGTTTTTT. Its protein product is CASSPQPSVVTGELFF.